Only a few counts were recorded for the clone carrying this T cell receptor (beta chain). This entry is derived from a study of T-cell memory formation after mild COVID-19. The TCR alpha and TCR beta cDNA libraries, bearing sample barcodes and UMIs, were generated by 5'RACE using constant-segment primers. TCRdb passed the 5' RACE reads through MiXCR, listing each CDR3 protein once. The top ten hold approximately 3% of the sample, which has under 250,000 distinct CDR3 sequences, about 10% seen once. V gave up 6 bases and J gave up 2 bases, with 9 bases separating them. Germline V CDR1 and CDR2: SGHAT, FQDESV (reference sequence). CDR3 length: 13 residues.

This sequence was found in a man between 18 and 29 years old who had mild COVID-19 (a few samples of this study predate the infection). Cell type and time point are not known. Sequencing was carried out using PBMCs or a T cell subset sorted from them (not recorded which). This chain connects TRBV11-1 to TRBJ2-3; no clear D gene. The CDR3 coding sequence is TGTGCCAGCAGACGGGCCCTCACAGATACGCAGTATTTT. It specifies CASRRALTDTQYF.